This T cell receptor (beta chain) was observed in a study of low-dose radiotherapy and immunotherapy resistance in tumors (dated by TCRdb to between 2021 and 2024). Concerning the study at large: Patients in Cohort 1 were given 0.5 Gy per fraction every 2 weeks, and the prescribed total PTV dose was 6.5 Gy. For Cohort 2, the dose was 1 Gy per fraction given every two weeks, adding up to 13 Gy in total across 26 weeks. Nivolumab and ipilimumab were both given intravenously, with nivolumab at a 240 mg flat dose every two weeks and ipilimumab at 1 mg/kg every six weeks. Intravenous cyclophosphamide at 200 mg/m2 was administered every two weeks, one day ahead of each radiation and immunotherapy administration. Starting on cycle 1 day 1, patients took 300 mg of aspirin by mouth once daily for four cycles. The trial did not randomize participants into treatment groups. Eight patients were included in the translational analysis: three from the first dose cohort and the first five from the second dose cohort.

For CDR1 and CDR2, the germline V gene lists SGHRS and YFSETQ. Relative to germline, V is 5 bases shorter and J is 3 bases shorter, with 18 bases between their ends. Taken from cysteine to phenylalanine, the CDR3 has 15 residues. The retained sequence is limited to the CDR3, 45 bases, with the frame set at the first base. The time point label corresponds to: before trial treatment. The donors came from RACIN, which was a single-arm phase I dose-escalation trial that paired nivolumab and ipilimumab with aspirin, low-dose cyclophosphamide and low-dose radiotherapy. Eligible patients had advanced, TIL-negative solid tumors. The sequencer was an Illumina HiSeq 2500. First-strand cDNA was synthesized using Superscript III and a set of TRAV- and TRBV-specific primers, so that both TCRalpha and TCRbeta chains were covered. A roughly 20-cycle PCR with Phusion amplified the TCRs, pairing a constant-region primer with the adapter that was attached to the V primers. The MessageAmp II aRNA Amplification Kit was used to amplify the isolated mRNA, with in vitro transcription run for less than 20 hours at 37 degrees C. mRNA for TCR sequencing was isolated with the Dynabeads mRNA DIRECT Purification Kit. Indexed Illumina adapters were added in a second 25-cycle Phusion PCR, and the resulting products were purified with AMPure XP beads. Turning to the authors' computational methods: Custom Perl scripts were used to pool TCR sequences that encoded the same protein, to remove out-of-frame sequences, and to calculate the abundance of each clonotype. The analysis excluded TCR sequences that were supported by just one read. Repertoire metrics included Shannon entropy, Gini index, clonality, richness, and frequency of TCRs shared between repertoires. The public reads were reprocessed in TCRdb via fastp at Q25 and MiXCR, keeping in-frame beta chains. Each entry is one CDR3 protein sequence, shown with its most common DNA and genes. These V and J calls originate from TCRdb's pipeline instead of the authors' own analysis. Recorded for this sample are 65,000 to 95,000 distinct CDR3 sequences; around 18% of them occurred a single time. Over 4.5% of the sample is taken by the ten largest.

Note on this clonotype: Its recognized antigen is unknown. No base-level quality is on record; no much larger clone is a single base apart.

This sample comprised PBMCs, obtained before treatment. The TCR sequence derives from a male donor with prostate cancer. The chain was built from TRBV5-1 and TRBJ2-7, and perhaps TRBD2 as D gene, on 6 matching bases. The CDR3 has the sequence CASSSEGLGYYEQYF. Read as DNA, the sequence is TGCGCCAGCAGTTCGGAGGGTCTTGGGTACTACGAGCAGTACTTC.